These 29 T cell receptor beta chains were sequenced from one sample in a study of vaccination and CD4 T cells after COVID-19 (dated by TCRdb to 2021 to 2024). The library was produced with PCR. This sample was sequenced with an Illumina iSeq 100. DNA from cultured CD4+ T cells was subjected to TCR sequencing with the Oncomine TCR Beta short-read assay at the Johns Hopkins FTIC core. TCRdb passed the public sequencing reads through fastp at Q25 and MiXCR, retaining productive beta sequences. Here each entry gathers all rows of one CDR3 protein and keeps the most common genes and DNA. In all, the sample holds more than 20,000 distinct CDR3 sequences, and 40% to 50% of those were seen once. Around 9% of the sample rests with the top ten. Which antigens these TCRs recognize remains unknown. Per the publication, the time point label means: late sampling 161 to 241 days after vaccination in a few convalescent patients. In light of the paper, this sample's treatment or condition label describes: roughly 10-day PBMC culture with coronavirus spike peptide pools or control peptides (ViraFEST assay).

The sequenced sample was CD4+ T cells from blood, cultured in vitro, obtained about 7 months after SARS-CoV-2 vaccination. All receptors come from a human donor who had recovered from COVID-19.

In this sample, this clonotype turned up a few times. The genes are TRBV27 and TRBJ1-5; 7 bases line up with TRBD1. In germline, CDR1 is MNHEY, CDR2 SMNVEV (reference sequence). Trimming cost V 5 bases and J 0 bases; bases outside gene matches: 10. The CDR3 has 17 residues. The CDR3 region has the DNA TGTGCCAGCAGTACCCTAGCGGACAGGATTAGCAATCAGCCCCAGCATTTT. Translated, it gives CASSTLADRISNQPQHF.

This chain joins TRBV4-2 and TRBJ1-1; a weak D match, TRBD1 (5 bases). V lost 8 bases and J lost 7, with 26 bases in between. CDR3 size: 16 residues. CDR1 and CDR2 from the germline V gene are LGHNA and YNFKEQ. The CDR3 DNA reads TGTGCCAGCGGTCGAACGGAGGCAGGGCTTGAGATTGAAGCTTTCTTT. This encodes CASGRTEAGLEIEAFF.

In its sample, this clonotype was seen a few times. The genes are TRBV7-9 and TRBJ1-2; perhaps TRBD1 as D (5 bases). CDR1 and CDR2 (germline): SEHNR, FQNEAQ (reference sequence). The CDR3 runs 14 residues. The V and J ends lost 3 bases and 7 bases respectively, with 15 bases between them. For the CDR3, the DNA is TGTGCCAGCAGCTTGGGACTACCCTCGGGTGGCTACACCTTC. Its translation is CASSLGLPSGGYTF.

The CDR3 nucleotides are TGTGCCAGCAGTACCCTGGGGAGCTACGAGCAGTACTTC. This gives the protein CASSTLGSYEQYF. The V gene is TRBV27, the J gene TRBJ2-7; D might be TRBD2 (5 bases). Deletions cut 5 bases from V and 3 bases from J, with 11 bases between. The CDR3 contains 13 residues. Per the germline V gene, CDR1 is MNHEY and CDR2 is SMNVEV (reference sequence).

The J gene is TRBJ2-7, the V gene TRBV2; weak D call: TRBD2 (5 bases). The V gene lost 6 bases and the J gene lost 6 bases, with 15 bases spanning the gap. The CDR3 has 13 residues. Germline CDR1 is SNHLY and CDR2 is FYNNEI. The CDR3 here is CASSHPDRGEQYF. The CDR3 DNA is TGTGCCAGCAGCCACCCCGACCGGGGCGAGCAGTACTTC.

The chain employs TRBV29-1 and TRBJ1-1, with D uncertain. Per the germline V gene, CDR1 is SQVTM and CDR2 is ANQGSEA. V dropped 4 bases and J dropped 0 bases, with 6 bases sitting between them. The CDR3 loop spans 12 amino acids. CDR3 bases: TGCAGCGTTGTTCCGATGAACACTGAAGCTTTCTTT. Protein sequence: CSVVPMNTEAFF. Looking up the rest from reference TRBV29-1 and TRBJ1-1 gives the full variable domain: SAVISQKPSRDICQRGTSLTIQCQVDSQVTMMFWYRQQPGQSLTLIATANQGSEATYESGFVIDKFPISRPNLTFSTLTVSNMSPEDSSIYLCSVVPMNTEAFFGQGTRLTVV.

This clonotype was counted between two and nine times. CDR3 in DNA: TGTGCCAGCAGCTCCCCCAGGGGGACCCAGTACTTC. It specifies CASSSPRGTQYF. The chain links TRBV7-2 to TRBJ2-5; a weak D match, TRBD1 (6 bases). CDR3 length equals 12 residues. V shed 4 bases and J shed 7 bases, with 10 bases lying between them. Germline assignment: CDR1 SGHTA and CDR2 FQGNSA. Drawing the rest from reference TRBV7-2 and TRBJ2-5, the complete variable domain is GAGVSQSPSNKVTEKGKDVELRCDPISGHTALYWYRQSLGQGLEFLIYFQGNSAPDKSGLPSDRFSAERTGGSVSTLTIQRTQQEDSAVYLCASSSPRGTQYFGPGTRLLVL.

This chain joins TRBV20-1 and TRBJ2-3; D possibly matches TRBD1 or TRBD2 (5 bases each). V lost 2 bases to trimming and J lost 2 bases, with 14 bases between them. This CDR3 comprises 15 residues. The germline V gene has CDR1 DFQATT and CDR2 SNEGSKA (reference sequence). CDR3 in amino acids: CSARSGTNPTDTQYF. The CDR3 coding sequence is TGCAGTGCTAGATCCGGGACCAACCCCACAGATACGCAGTATTTT.

The CDR3 DNA follows: TGTGCCAGCAGTTGGGGCAGGGGTATCACAGATACGCAGTATTTT. Protein: CASSWGRGITDTQYF. The chain links TRBV28 to TRBJ2-3; possibly TRBD1 for D (6 bases). Trimming cost V 4 bases and J 2 bases, with 13 bases left between them. The CDR3 sequence is 15 residues long. CDR1 is MDHEN and CDR2 is SYDVKM in the germline V gene.

V and J are TRBV29-1 and TRBJ2-3; D gene ambiguous. The germline gives CDR1 SQVTM, CDR2 ANQGSEA. The CDR3 sequence is 14 residues long. Trimming shortened V by 4 bases and J by 5 bases, and 16 bases separated the two germline ends. The CDR3 sequence is CSVAKGQVGDTQYF. The CDR3 coding sequence is TGCAGCGTTGCTAAGGGCCAAGTAGGAGATACGCAGTATTTT.

The sample holds a few counts of this clonotype. The chain joins TRBV10-1 to TRBJ2-5; D gene unclear. The CDR3 is 13 amino acids. Germline loops: CDR1 WNHNN, CDR2 SYGVQD (reference sequence). V was trimmed by 0 bases and J by 13 bases, leaving 15 bases between them. Here the CDR3 DNA reads TGCGCCAGCAGTGAGTCGGGCAGCCCAGCTCGGTACTTC. Translating it yields CASSESGSPARYF.

The gene calls are TRBV12-3 or TRBV12-4 and TRBJ1-5; no definite D call. This CDR3 has 13 residues. The V end was cut by 10 bases, the J end by 7 bases, with 17 bases between. DNA of the CDR3: TGTGCCACAGCTAGGAGACAAGCGCAGCCCCAGCATTTT. This gives the protein CATARRQAQPQHF.

This clonotype was picked up a small number of times. The rearrangement uses TRBV20-1 and TRBJ2-5, with D unresolved. This CDR3 is built from 15 residues. V lost 4 bases to trimming and J lost 5 bases, with 20 bases between them. Germline V gene data show CDR1 as DFQATT and CDR2 as SNEGSKA (reference sequence). As DNA, the CDR3 is TGCAGTGCTACGCTCTCGACCCATTTTTCGGAGACCCAGTACTTC. The encoded protein is CSATLSTHFSETQYF.

This clonotype was picked up a small number of times. CDR3 protein: CASSLIGVGETQYF. The CDR3 nucleotides read TGTGCCAGCAGCTTAATCGGGGTCGGAGAGACCCAGTACTTC. This rearrangement joins TRBV7-2 to TRBJ2-5; D might be TRBD2 (5 bases). V lost 2 bases to trimming and J lost 4 bases, with 11 bases between them. CDR3 length: 14 residues. CDR1 and CDR2 (germline): SGHTA, FQGNSA.

The chain has TRBV10-3 and TRBJ2-5; D gene unclear. V was shortened by 4 bases and J by 2 bases, with 11 bases between the two germline ends. Germline CDR1 reads ENHRY; CDR2 reads SYGVKD. The CDR3 totals 14 residues. The CDR3 region is CAISGGKVQETQYF. In DNA, the CDR3 is TGTGCCATCAGTGGTGGGAAGGTACAAGAGACCCAGTACTTC.

There are a few counts of this clonotype. V gene TRBV20-1 combines with J gene TRBJ2-2, with TRBD2 as a possible D gene (6 bases). There are 16 residues in the CDR3. Germline CDR1 and CDR2: DFQATT and SNEGSKA (reference sequence). The ends were cut back, 2 bases at V and 4 bases at J, with 17 bases in the middle. The chain's CDR3 is CSARPGAGQGTGELFF. In DNA, the CDR3 is TGCAGTGCTAGACCTGGAGCGGGCCAGGGCACCGGGGAGCTGTTTTTT.

This clonotype was seen only a few times. This chain joins TRBV4-2 and TRBJ2-7; D gene uncertain. Germline values: CDR1 LGHNA, CDR2 YNFKEQ. This CDR3 comprises 11 residues. Trimming took off 3 bases at V and 7 bases at J, with 7 bases between the two ends. Here the CDR3 reads CASSQGKEQYF. CDR3 in DNA: TGTGCCAGCAGCCAGGGTAAGGAGCAGTACTTC.

This clonotype has only a few counts. The chain employs TRBV19 and TRBJ2-7; D remains unclear. This CDR3 is 14 amino acids long. V was clipped by 5 bases and J by 6 bases, with 17 bases between them. Looked up from germline, CDR1 is LNHDA and CDR2 is SQIVND (reference sequence). The CDR3 reads CASSFAGSLGEQYF. CDR3 sequence (DNA): TGTGCCAGTAGTTTCGCCGGATCTTTAGGCGAGCAGTACTTC. Together with reference TRBV19 and TRBJ2-7, the CDR3 gives the full variable domain: DGGITQSPKYLFRKEGQNVTLSCEQNLNHDAMYWYRQDPGQGLRLIYYSQIVNDFQKGDIAEGYSVSREKKESFPLTVTSAQKNPTAFYLCASSFAGSLGEQYFGPGTRLTVT.

The sample holds a few counts of this clonotype. The chain combines TRBV15 with TRBJ2-3; 13 nucleotides agree with TRBD2. J gave up 8 bases and V 1 base, and 6 bases lay outside the gene matches. Germline-derived CDR1 and CDR2 are LNHNV and YYDKDF (reference sequence). The CDR3 extends over 16 amino acids. CDR3 DNA: TGTGCCACCAGCAGAGGGGGCGGACTAGCGGGAGTTACGCAGTATTTT. This sequence encodes CATSRGGGLAGVTQYF.

In regard to this clonotype: Compared with germline, one end of the junction differs, possibly owing to a read error. The J gene is TRBJ2-1, the V gene TRBV27, with D tentatively TRBD2 (5 bases). The CDR3 sequence is 17 residues long. Per germline, CDR1 MNHEY and CDR2 SMNVEV (reference sequence). The CDR3 protein is CASSSAAKRRSYNEQFF. Written as DNA, the CDR3 is TGTGCCAGCAGTTCCGCGGCTAAGCGGCGTTCTTACAATGAACAGTTCTTC.

This sequence joins TRBV20-1 and TRBJ2-7; D gene ambiguous. The CDR3 has 17 residues. Trimming cost V 1 base and J 3 bases, with 22 bases left between them. Per the germline V gene, CDR1 is DFQATT and CDR2 is SNEGSKA (reference sequence). CDR3: CSARAPYIRSRGYEQYF. The CDR3 DNA reads as TGCAGTGCTAGAGCACCCTATATTAGGAGTCGTGGCTACGAGCAGTACTTC.

The chain has TRBV7-2 and TRBJ2-1, with 11 bases matching TRBD2. The CDR3 consists of 17 residues. The trim removed 2 bases at V and 0 bases at J, leaving 3 bases unmatched. From germline, CDR1 is SGHTA and CDR2 FQGNSA. The CDR3 region is CASSLSGTSGSYNEQFF. The CDR3 DNA follows: TGTGCCAGCAGCTTATCCGGGACTAGCGGCTCCTACAATGAGCAGTTCTTC.

This clonotype was recorded a few times. The rearrangement uses TRBV25-1 and TRBJ1-6, with unresolved D. There are 12 residues in the CDR3. The germline gives CDR1 MGHDK, CDR2 SYGVNS. V was clipped by 8 bases and J by 1 base, with 3 bases between them. The CDR3 sequence: CASGSYNSPLHF. The DNA for the CDR3 is TGTGCCAGCGGATCCTATAATTCACCCCTCCACTTT.

This clonotype came up a few times. This rearrangement joins TRBV28 to TRBJ1-5; TRBD1 aligns across 7 bases. Unmatched junction bases numbered 17, after V lost 10 bases and J lost 5 bases. Germline assignment: CDR1 MDHEN and CDR2 SYDVKM. CDR3 length: 16 residues. The CDR3 here is CATRGFGRGGDQPQHF. DNA for the CDR3: TGTGCCACCAGGGGGTTCGGCAGGGGTGGGGATCAGCCCCAGCATTTT.

The chain has TRBV6-1 and TRBJ2-5; 11 bases match TRBD2. The CDR3 consists of 16 residues. Germline V CDR1 and CDR2: MNHNS, SASEGT. Unmatched junction bases numbered 4, after V lost 2 bases and J lost 2 bases. The CDR3 region has the DNA TGTGCCAGCAGTGAATATGGGACTAGCGGACAAGAGACCCAGTACTTC. Its translation is CASSEYGTSGQETQYF.

The chain couples TRBV7-9 to TRBJ2-2; 10 bases fit TRBD1. J gave up 0 bases and V 5 bases, and 12 bases lay outside the gene matches. This CDR3 contains 19 residues. The germline gives CDR1 SEHNR, CDR2 FQNEAQ (reference sequence). The CDR3 DNA follows: TGTGCCAGCAGCAACCGGGACAGGGGACTATATTCGAACACCGGGGAGCTGTTTTTT. Translation gives CASSNRDRGLYSNTGELFF. Full variable domain (outside the CDR3, taken from reference TRBV7-9 and TRBJ2-2): DTGVSQNPRHKITKRGQNVTFRCDPISEHNRLYWYRQTLGQGPEFLTYFQNEAQLEKSRLLSDRFSAERPKGSFSTLEIQRTEQGDSAMYLCASSNRDRGLYSNTGELFFGEGSRLTVL.

The sample holds a few counts of this clonotype. The gene calls are TRBV6-5 and TRBJ2-7; 13 bases are a match to TRBD2. Trimming at V came to 2 bases and at J to 1 base, leaving 11 bases not matched to a gene. Germline-derived CDR1 and CDR2 are MNHEY and SVGAGI. This CDR3 is built from 19 residues. CDR3 coding DNA: TGTGCCAGCAGTTACCTGCCCCCGGGACTAGCGGGGATATCCTACGAGCAGTACTTC. It yields the protein CASSYLPPGLAGISYEQYF.

This clonotype is large within its sample. This rearrangement joins TRBV20-1 to TRBJ2-4; D is perhaps TRBD2 (5 bases). The V end was cut by 6 bases, the J end by 1 base, with 13 bases between. Germline CDR1 reads DFQATT; CDR2 reads SNEGSKA (reference sequence). The CDR3 loop spans 14 amino acids. The CDR3 loop reads CSADGVRAKNIQYF. CDR3 sequence (DNA): TGCAGTGCCGACGGGGTAAGGGCCAAAAACATTCAGTACTTC.

This clonotype has just a few counts. V gene TRBV20-1 combines with J gene TRBJ2-1; TRBD1 matches 8 bases. This CDR3 is built from 16 residues. Germline V gene sequence: CDR1 DFQATT, CDR2 SNEGSKA (reference sequence). Germline trimming cut 3 bases from V and 5 bases from J; bases unmatched to any gene: 12. The CDR3 DNA sequence: TGCAGTGCTAGTGGAACCGACAGGGGAGTGAACAATGAGCAGTTCTTC. As protein: CSASGTDRGVNNEQFF.